Shown below are 29 T cell receptor beta chains from a single sample sequenced in a study of blood T cell repertoires in COVID-19. Libraries were prepared by immunoSEQ multiplex PCR; TCRdb keeps only in-frame clonotypes and omits some of them. The data contain around 200,000 clones, 83% of them singletons. Material: peripheral blood. The receptors were sampled from a man aged 40-49 years with active or convalescent COVID-19.

V is TRBV5-1 and J is TRBJ2-7; 9 nucleotides match TRBD1. Per germline, CDR1 SGHRS and CDR2 YFSETQ. The CDR3 totals 16 residues. V gave up 0 bases and J gave up 2 bases; unmatched junction bases: 6. This CDR3 reads CASSLASGTGTYEQYF. CDR3 DNA: TGCGCCAGCAGCTTGGCTTCCGGGACAGGGACCTACGAGCAGTACTTC. Full variable domain (remainder filled in from reference TRBV5-1 and TRBJ2-7): KAGVTQTPRYLIKTRGQQVTLSCSPISGHRSVSWYQQTPGQGLQFLFEYFSETQRNKGNFPGRFSGRQFSNSRSEMNVSTLELGDSALYLCASSLASGTGTYEQYFGPGTRLTVT.

The chain recombines TRBV15 with TRBJ2-2; D unclear. The germline CDR1 and CDR2 sequences are LNHNV and YYDKDF (reference sequence). The CDR3 has 16 amino acids. Trimming cost V 3 bases and J 4 bases, with 15 bases left between them. The CDR3 bases are TGTGCCACCAGCAGTGCGGCAGCCTACTTCACCGGGGAGCTGTTTTTT. This sequence encodes CATSSAAAYFTGELFF.

As for this clone: The same CDR3 is also encoded by other DNA sequences in this sample. The chain combines TRBV7-9 with TRBJ1-1, with D uncertain. Trimming removed 0 bases from V and 3 bases from J, with 8 bases in between. Germline V CDR1 and CDR2: SEHNR, FQNEAQ (reference sequence). This CDR3 is built from 14 residues. In nucleotides, the CDR3 is TGTGCCAGCAGCTTAGCGCTCGGGGACACTGAAGCTTTCTTT. Protein: CASSLALGDTEAFF.

The chain has TRBV5-1 and TRBJ2-3; TRBD1 aligns across 11 bases. With 4 bases clipped from V and 1 base from J, the junction kept 17 bases outside the gene matches. CDR1 and CDR2 (germline): SGHRS, YFSETQ. The CDR3 totals 20 residues. CDR3 amino acids: CASSRGTGGQGKAGTDTQYF. In DNA form, the CDR3 reads TGCGCCAGCAGCCGCGGGACAGGGGGACAGGGGAAAGCCGGCACAGATACGCAGTATTTT.

The V gene is TRBV7-9, the J gene TRBJ2-2; D call uncertain. V was clipped by 3 bases and J by 4 bases, with 9 bases between them. In germline, CDR1 is SEHNR, CDR2 FQNEAQ (reference sequence). CDR3 length equals 14 residues. As DNA, the CDR3 is TGTGCCAGCAGCTTTGAAGAACTCACCGGGGAGCTGTTTTTT. Protein sequence: CASSFEELTGELFF.

The chain is built from TRBV6-2 or TRBV6-3 and TRBJ2-1; 15 bases match TRBD2. Germline trimming cut 5 bases from V and 4 bases from J; bases unmatched to any gene: 9. Germline V gives CDR1 MNHEY, CDR2 SVGEGT. The CDR3 totals 18 residues. The CDR3 loop is CASSPGTSGGPLYNEQFF. The CDR3 DNA reads TGTGCCAGCAGTCCCGGGACTAGCGGGGGGCCCTTATACAATGAGCAGTTCTTC.

V and J are TRBV7-9 and TRBJ2-1; 14 bases align to TRBD2. After removal of 5 bases from V and 5 bases from J, the junction contained 11 bases not matched to a gene. Germline V lookup: CDR1 SEHNR, CDR2 FQNEAQ (reference sequence). The CDR3 loop spans 18 amino acids. The DNA for the CDR3 is TGTGCCAGCAGCCCAGGGACTAGCGGGGGTTTTCGCGACAATGAGCAGTTCTTC. Protein: CASSPGTSGGFRDNEQFF.

This clone occurred once. This chain joins TRBV18 and TRBJ2-6, with 9 bases identical to TRBD1. After removal of 4 bases from V and 11 bases from J, the junction contained 9 bases not matched to a gene. The CDR3 contains 15 residues. CDR1 and CDR2 from the germline V gene are KGHSH and LQKENI. CDR3 DNA sequence: TGTGCCAGCTCACACCACTCGGGACAGGGAGACGTCCTGACTTTC. It yields the protein CASSHHSGQGDVLTF.

The genes are TRBV28 and TRBJ1-2; D gene unclear. The germline CDR1 and CDR2 sequences are MDHEN and SYDVKM. The CDR3 totals 13 residues. V was shortened by 6 bases and J by 8 bases, with 16 bases between the two germline ends. The CDR3 reads CASRRRPPGGYTF. As DNA, the CDR3 is TGTGCCAGCAGAAGACGGCCTCCGGGAGGCTACACCTTC.

This clone has just one count. V gene TRBV6-5 combines with J gene TRBJ2-5; 12 bases map to TRBD1. This CDR3 comprises 15 residues. The germline CDR1 and CDR2 sequences are MNHEY and SVGAGI. The V gene end was trimmed by 8 bases and the J gene end by 5 bases; junction bases not matched to a gene: 9. DNA for the CDR3: TGTGCCAGCCGGGACAGGGGGCAGGAATGGGAGACCCAGTACTTC. Translated, it gives CASRDRGQEWETQYF.

The rearrangement uses TRBV28 and TRBJ1-2, with unresolved D. CDR1 is MDHEN, CDR2 SYDVKM, per germline. This CDR3 has 11 residues. Trimming stripped 5 bases from V and 5 bases from J, with 6 bases between. CDR3 in DNA: TGTGCCAGCAGTCCCTCTTATGGCTACACCTTC. This sequence encodes CASSPSYGYTF.

V and J are TRBV6-1 and TRBJ2-7, with D perhaps matching TRBD2 (5 bases). The CDR3 loop spans 14 amino acids. The V end lost 3 bases, the J end lost 2 bases, and 11 bases lay between the germline ends. Germline CDR1 is MNHNS and CDR2 is SASEGT. CDR3 region: CASSDRRVTYEQYF. The CDR3 DNA reads TGTGCCAGCAGTGACCGGCGGGTTACCTACGAGCAGTACTTC.

This sequence joins TRBV6-1 and TRBJ2-2; 7 bases align to TRBD2. CDR3 length: 15 residues. CDR1 is MNHNS, CDR2 SASEGT, per germline. Germline trimming cut 2 bases from V and 7 bases from J; bases unmatched to any gene: 7. CDR3 coding DNA: TGTGCCAGCAGTGAAAGGGCGGGGGTAATCGGGGAGCTGTTTTTT. This translates into CASSERAGVIGELFF.

V usage is TRBV11-1 and J usage is TRBJ2-7; 8 nucleotides agree with TRBD2. The CDR3 length is 14 residues. The germline V gene encodes CDR1 SGHAT and CDR2 FQDESV (reference sequence). V shed 2 bases, J shed 1 base, and the junction held 1 base outside the gene matches. CDR3 nucleotides: TGTGCCAGCAGCTTAACTAGCGGTTCCTACGAGCAGTACTTC. Its protein is CASSLTSGSYEQYF.

The V gene is TRBV6-5, the J gene TRBJ1-1; 8 bases are a match to TRBD1. V was pared by 5 bases and J by 4 bases, with 3 bases of the junction left unmatched. The CDR3 is 13 residues long. Germline loops: CDR1 MNHEY, CDR2 SVGAGI. In nucleotides, the CDR3 is TGTGCCAGCAGTCGACAGGGGATCACTGAAGCTTTCTTT. This codes for CASSRQGITEAFF.

In DNA form, the CDR3 reads TGTGCCAGTAGTATATTTTCAGACAGCAAACAAGAGACCCAGTACTTC. Its protein is CASSIFSDSKQETQYF. This chain links TRBV19 with TRBJ2-5; a possible D gene is TRBD1 (5 bases). The germline gives CDR1 LNHDA, CDR2 SQIVND (reference sequence). Trimming shortened V by 2 bases and J by 2 bases, and 15 bases separated the two germline ends. The CDR3 extends over 16 amino acids. Full variable domain (missing parts from reference TRBV19 and TRBJ2-5): DGGITQSPKYLFRKEGQNVTLSCEQNLNHDAMYWYRQDPGQGLRLIYYSQIVNDFQKGDIAEGYSVSREKKESFPLTVTSAQKNPTAFYLCASSIFSDSKQETQYFGPGTRLLVL.

This clone was counted a few times. CDR3: CASSLTGGHQPQHF. In DNA form, the CDR3 reads TGCGCCAGCAGCCTCACAGGGGGCCATCAGCCCCAGCATTTT. The V gene is TRBV4-3, the J gene TRBJ1-5; TRBD1 agrees at 9 bases. Germline V lookup: CDR1 LGHNA, CDR2 YSLEER. There are 14 residues in the CDR3. Unmatched junction bases numbered 3, after V lost 4 bases and J lost 5 bases.

This clone appeared once. The chain has TRBV11-2 and TRBJ1-2; maybe TRBD1 (5 bases). Trimming removed 6 bases from V and 5 bases from J, with 10 bases in between. The CDR3 length is 12 residues. Per germline, CDR1 SGHAT and CDR2 FQNNGV. This CDR3 is CASRRDSYGYTF. The CDR3 nucleotides are TGTGCCAGCAGAAGAGACAGTTATGGCTACACCTTC. Full variable domain (missing parts from reference TRBV11-2 and TRBJ1-2): EAGVAQSPRYKIIEKRQSVAFWCNPISGHATLYWYQQILGQGPKLLIQFQNNGVVDDSQLPKDRFSAERLKGVDSTLKIQPAKLEDSAVYLCASRRDSYGYTFGSGTRLTVV.

J is TRBJ1-6 and V is TRBV27; 8 bases map to TRBD1. The CDR3 covers 17 residues. Germline CDR1 and CDR2: MNHEY and SMNVEV (reference sequence). The junction had 11 bases not matched to a gene; V was cut back by 4 bases and J by 6 bases. The CDR3 sequence: CASSSPIRTGFNSPLHF. DNA for the CDR3: TGTGCCAGCAGTTCCCCCATCCGGACAGGGTTTAATTCACCCCTCCACTTT.

The chain is built from TRBV7-8 and TRBJ1-1; D remains ambiguous. The germline V gene encodes CDR1 SGHVS and CDR2 FQNEAQ. The CDR3 runs to 15 residues. V was clipped by 5 bases and J by 1 base, with 14 bases between them. The CDR3, as DNA: TGTGCCAGCAGCCCCGGGCGGGGAACGAACACTGAAGCTTTCTTT. Residues: CASSPGRGTNTEAFF.

This chain's CDR3 is CASSTGPQGLQKLFF. CDR3 nucleotide sequence: TGTGCCAGTAGTACCGGGCCGCAGGGGCTGCAAAAACTGTTTTTT. V and J are TRBV19 and TRBJ1-4, with D possibly TRBD1 on 6 matching bases. CDR1 LNHDA and CDR2 SQIVND come from the germline V gene (reference sequence). V was cut by 4 bases and J by 9 bases, with 18 bases left in between. The CDR3 totals 15 residues.

CDR3 sequence: CASRQSGYNEQFF. The CDR3 coding sequence is TGTGCCAGCAGACAGAGCGGATACAATGAGCAGTTCTTC. The chain is built from TRBV12-3 or TRBV12-4 and TRBJ2-1; perhaps TRBD2 as D (5 bases). The CDR3 covers 13 residues. The V and J ends lost 6 bases and 4 bases respectively, with 10 bases between them.

The V gene is TRBV3-1 (or the pseudogene TRBV3-2), the J gene TRBJ2-2; possible D gene TRBD2, 5 bases. V dropped 8 bases and J dropped 0 bases, with 16 bases sitting between them. Per the germline V gene, CDR1 is LGHDT and CDR2 is YNNKEL (reference sequence). The CDR3 consists of 16 residues. The CDR3 DNA follows: TGTGCCAGCGCCGATGGACTGGATTCGAACACCGGGGAGCTGTTTTTT. Translation: CASADGLDSNTGELFF.

The rearrangement uses TRBV6-2 or TRBV6-3 and TRBJ1-1, with 8 bases fitting TRBD1. Germline values: CDR1 MNHEY, CDR2 SVGEGT. This CDR3 region has 15 residues. V lost 4 bases and J lost 2; bases outside the gene matches: 6. The CDR3 DNA reads as TGTGCCAGCAGTTGGGACAGGACGTATAACACTGAAGCTTTCTTT. This sequence encodes CASSWDRTYNTEAFF.

The chain couples TRBV10-3 to TRBJ2-1, with 10 bases lining up with TRBD1. The CDR3 is made up of 14 amino acids. The V gene end was trimmed by 11 bases and the J gene end by 10 bases; junction bases not matched to a gene: 14. Per germline, CDR1 ENHRY and CDR2 SYGVKD. The DNA for the CDR3 is TGTGCCGTACGACCGGGACAGGGGCCGTCGGAGCAGTTCTTC. It translates to CAVRPGQGPSEQFF.

The V call is TRBV7-2, the J call TRBJ1-1; D is uncertain. The CDR3 consists of 12 residues. Germline values: CDR1 SGHTA, CDR2 FQGNSA. Trimming removed 2 bases from V and 10 bases from J, with 11 bases in between. CDR3 protein: CASSLFNYLAFF. As DNA, the CDR3 is TGTGCCAGCAGCTTATTCAATTACTTAGCTTTCTTT. The full variable domain, in which reference TRBV7-2 and TRBJ1-1 provide the parts outside the CDR3, is GAGVSQSPSNKVTEKGKDVELRCDPISGHTALYWYRQSLGQGLEFLIYFQGNSAPDKSGLPSDRFSAERTGGSVSTLTIQRTQQEDSAVYLCASSLFNYLAFFGQGTRLTVV.

The gene calls are TRBV7-9 and TRBJ1-3; TRBD1 agrees at 8 bases. Trimming cost V 5 bases and J 0 bases; bases outside gene matches: 3. In germline, CDR1 is SEHNR, CDR2 FQNEAQ (reference sequence). The CDR3 extends over 15 amino acids. CDR3 DNA sequence: TGTGCCAGCAGCACAGGACAGGGCTCTGGAAACACCATATATTTT. Translating gives CASSTGQGSGNTIYF.

The chain has TRBV3-1 (or the pseudogene TRBV3-2) and TRBJ1-2; maybe TRBD1 (5 bases). The ends were cut back, 4 bases at V and 4 bases at J, with 13 bases in the middle. The V gene's germline CDR1 is LGHDT and CDR2 YNNKEL (reference sequence). The CDR3 runs 14 residues. CDR3 bases: TGTGCCAGCAGCCCTACCCGGGGGGGCTATGGCTACACCTTC. Protein product: CASSPTRGGYGYTF.

The genes are TRBV12-3 or TRBV12-4 and TRBJ2-5; 9 bases map to TRBD1. The J segment lost 5 bases and the V segment lost 7 bases, leaving 5 bases of the junction unmatched. This CDR3 is 13 amino acids long. CDR3 DNA: TGTGCCAGCACCGAAGGACAGGGGGAGACCCAGTACTTC. This gives the protein CASTEGQGETQYF.